Listed below are T cell receptor beta chains from one sample, sequenced in a study of CD8 T cell repertoires and HIV-1 epitope variants. Assay used: immunoSEQ multiplex PCR; TCRdb lists only in-frame clones, some missing. The table has several thousand clones, 55% to 80% seen once. These TCRs are of unknown antigen specificity. The specimen was cultured CD8+ T cells derived from PBMCs. These TCRs come from a male donor with HIV. The CDR3 runs from the conserved cysteine through the conserved F or W. A D gene is named only where the DNA matches it firmly. Size is omitted from some rows. Given values are once, few, many or a class for expanded clones.

D,size,V,J,DNA,CDR3
NA,NA,TRBV7-9,TRBJ1-1,TGTGCCTGCGACTGGGGGGACACTGAAGCTTTCTTT,CACDWGDTEAFF
NA,NA,TRBV6-5,TRBJ2-1,TGTGCCAGCAGTTCCCGGGACTCGGATGAGCAGTTCTTC,CASSSRDSDEQFF
NA,NA,TRBV19,TRBJ2-5,TGTGCCAGTAGTATCAGTTTGGTGGAATACGAGACCCAGTACTTC,CASSISLVEYETQYF
NA,few,TRBV19,TRBJ1-1,TGTGCCAGTACAAGGGGAGGCACTGAAGCTTTCTTT,CASTRGGTEAFF
NA,NA,TRBV28,TRBJ2-2,TGTGCCAGCAGTTTCGGGGGTAACACCGGGGAGCTGTTTTTT,CASSFGGNTGELFF
NA,NA,TRBV9,TRBJ2-3,TGTGCCAGCAGCGTAGCAGCGGCAGATACGCAGTATTTT,CASSVAAADTQYF
TRBD1,NA,TRBV14,TRBJ1-2,TGTGCCAGCAGCCAAGATTCGGGACAGGGTGTGTATGGCTACACCTTC,CASSQDSGQGVYGYTF
TRBD1,NA,TRBV7-9,TRBJ1-3,TGTGCCGCGGAGGACAGGGGAAACACCATATATTTT,CAAEDRGNTIYF
NA,few,TRBV29-1,TRBJ1-1,TGCAGCGTTGAAGGGGGGGGGACTGAAGCTTTCTTT,CSVEGGGTEAFF
NA,NA,TRBV7-6,TRBJ1-1,TGTGCCAGCAGACCCACAGGGAACACTGAAGCTTTCTTT,CASRPTGNTEAFF
TRBD2,NA,TRBV5-6,TRBJ2-3,TGTGCCAGCAGCTTGGGACTAGCGGGAGGGACAGATACGCAGTATTTT,CASSLGLAGGTDTQYF
NA,NA,TRBV28,TRBJ1-2,TGTGCCAGCAGTGTAGGGGGGGAGGGCTACACCTTC,CASSVGGEGYTF
NA,NA,TRBV5-1,TRBJ2-7,TGCGCCAGCAGCTTGGATCAGGCCTCAGGGTCCTACGAGCAGTACTTC,CASSLDQASGSYEQYF
NA,NA,TRBV29-1,TRBJ2-7,TGCAGCGTTGAAGCCGATTACTACGAGCAGTACTTC,CSVEADYYEQYF
NA,NA,TRBV29-1,TRBJ2-1,TGCAGCGTTGAACCGGACCCTGGCAATGAGCAGTTCTTC,CSVEPDPGNEQFF
NA,NA,TRBV19,TRBJ2-7,TGTGCCAGTAGGGACCCTGGCGCCTACGAGCAGTACTTC,CASRDPGAYEQYF
TRBD2,NA,TRBV7-2,TRBJ2-7,TGTGCCAGCAGCTCCAGGGGGGGACTAGCGTACGAGCAGTACTTC,CASSSRGGLAYEQYF
TRBD1,NA,TRBV6-5,TRBJ1-4,TGTGCCAGCAGTTACGTCCCCGACAGGGTAACTGAAAAACTGTTTTTT,CASSYVPDRVTEKLFF
NA,NA,TRBV7-9,TRBJ2-1,TGTGCCAGCAGCCCTTACAATGAGCAGTTCTTC,CASSPYNEQFF
TRBD1,NA,TRBV15,TRBJ1-4,TGTGCCACCAGCAGCCTACGGACAGGGGGCGAAAAACTGTTTTTT,CATSSLRTGGEKLFF
NA,few,TRBV10-2,TRBJ1-1,TGCGCCAGCGGGGAAAGCACTGAAGCTTTCTTT,CASGESTEAFF
NA,NA,TRBV7-8,TRBJ1-1,TGTGCCAGCAGCTTAGCGACTTGGGGCGGTACCATGAACACTGAAGCTTTCTTT,CASSLATWGGTMNTEAFF
TRBD1,NA,TRBV7-6,TRBJ2-7,TGTGCCAGCAGCTTAATGGAGTCAGGGGGCTACGAGCAGTACTTC,CASSLMESGGYEQYF
NA,once,TRBV19,TRBJ2-2,TGTGCCAGTAGTTTGTGGGAGGTTAGCACCGGGGAGCTGTTTTTT,CASSLWEVSTGELFF
NA,NA,TRBV6-1,TRBJ1-1,TGTGCCAGCATTTCCCGAACGACAGAAGCTTTCTTT,CASISRTTEAFF
TRBD2,NA,TRBV27,TRBJ2-7,TGTGCCAGCAGTTTCGCCGGTCCGACTAGCGGGAGGCCTAAGCAGTACTTC,CASSFAGPTSGRPKQYF
TRBD1,few,TRBV18,TRBJ1-4,TGTGCCAGCCAGAGGCAGGGGGATGAAAAACTGTTTTTT,CASQRQGDEKLFF
NA,NA,TRBV21-1,TRBJ2-1,TGTGCCAGCCGAGTCAACACGGGGACTAGCGGGAGGTGGAGCTCCTACAATGAGCAGTTCTTC,CASRVNTGTSGRWSSYNEQFF
NA,few,TRBV29-1,TRBJ1-2,TGCAGCGTCGCACTGATGGACGGATATGGCTACACCTTC,CSVALMDGYGYTF
TRBD2,NA,TRBV15,TRBJ2-7,TGTGCCACCAGCAGAGATTGGGGGGGAACCTACGAGCAGTACTTC,CATSRDWGGTYEQYF
TRBD2,once,TRBV7-6,TRBJ2-1,TGTGCCAGCAGCCTCGAAGCGGGGGGCCGGTCCTACAATGAGCAGTTCTTC,CASSLEAGGRSYNEQFF
NA,NA,TRBV6-5,TRBJ2-7,TGTGCCAGCAGTTATTGTCGGCCCAATCCCTACGAGCAGTACTTC,CASSYCRPNPYEQYF
NA,NA,TRBV4-3,TRBJ2-7,TGCGCCAGCAGCCAATACCGGGGCGGCGAGCAGTACTTC,CASSQYRGGEQYF
NA,once,TRBV6-5,TRBJ1-6,TGTGCCAGCAGTTACGGGACGGATTCACCCCTCCACTTT,CASSYGTDSPLHF
NA,few,TRBV28,TRBJ2-7,TGTGCCAGCAGTTTCCGGCTAGCGGAAGGGGGTACTCCTATCGAGCAGTACTTC,CASSFRLAEGGTPIEQYF
NA,NA,TRBV5-1,TRBJ2-1,TGCGCCAGCAGCTCGGCAGCTAACAATGAGCAGTTCTTC,CASSSAANNEQFF
TRBD2,few,TRBV11-2,TRBJ2-7,TGTGCCAGCAGCTTCGGGACTAGCGGTTACGAGCAGTACTTC,CASSFGTSGYEQYF
NA,NA,TRBV7-9,TRBJ2-3,TGTGCCAGCAGCTCCCTTAGGACAGAGAGCACAGATACGCAGTATTTT,CASSSLRTESTDTQYF
NA,NA,TRBV9,TRBJ2-1,TGTGCCAGCAGCGGGACCCGGGTCTTCAATGAGCAGTTCTTC,CASSGTRVFNEQFF
NA,NA,TRBV27,TRBJ2-3,TGTGCCAGCAGTCTGACAGCCCCGAGCACAGATACGCAGTATTTT,CASSLTAPSTDTQYF
TRBD2,NA,TRBV5-6,TRBJ2-7,TGTGCCAGCAGCGTGGGCGGGGGGCTAGACTACGAGCAGTACTTC,CASSVGGGLDYEQYF
NA,NA,TRBV27,TRBJ2-7,TGTGCCAGCAGTTTATTGGGGGGCGAGCAGTACTTC,CASSLLGGEQYF
NA,NA,TRBV28,TRBJ2-7,TGTGCCAGCAGTTCCCCGGGCCGGGCGGGCTCCTACGAGCAGTACTTC,CASSSPGRAGSYEQYF